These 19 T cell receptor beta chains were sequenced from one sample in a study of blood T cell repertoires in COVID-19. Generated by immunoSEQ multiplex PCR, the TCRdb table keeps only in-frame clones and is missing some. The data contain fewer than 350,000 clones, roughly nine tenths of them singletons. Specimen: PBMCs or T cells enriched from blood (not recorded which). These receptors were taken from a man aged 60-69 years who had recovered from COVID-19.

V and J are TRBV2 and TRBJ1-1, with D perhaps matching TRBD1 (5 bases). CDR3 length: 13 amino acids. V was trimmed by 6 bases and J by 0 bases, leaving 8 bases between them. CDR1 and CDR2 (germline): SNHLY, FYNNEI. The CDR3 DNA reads TGTGCCAGCAGCCTACAGGTGAACACTGAAGCTTTCTTT. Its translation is CASSLQVNTEAFF.

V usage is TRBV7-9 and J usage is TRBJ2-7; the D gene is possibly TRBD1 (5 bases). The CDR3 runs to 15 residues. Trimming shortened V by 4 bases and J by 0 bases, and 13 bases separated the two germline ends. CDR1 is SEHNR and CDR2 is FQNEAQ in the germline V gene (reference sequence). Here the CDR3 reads CASSSAGLSSYEQYF. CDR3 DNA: TGTGCCAGCAGCTCTGCAGGGCTGAGCTCCTACGAGCAGTACTTC.

DNA of the CDR3: TGTGCCACCAGCAGAGAAGGTAGGGGAGGCTCTGGGGCCAACGTCCTGACTTTC. This gives the protein CATSREGRGGSGANVLTF. The chain combines TRBV15 with TRBJ2-6; the D gene is possibly TRBD2 (6 bases). Deletions cut 0 bases from V and 0 bases from J, with 12 bases between. Germline-derived CDR1 and CDR2 are LNHNV and YYDKDF (reference sequence). There are 18 residues in the CDR3.

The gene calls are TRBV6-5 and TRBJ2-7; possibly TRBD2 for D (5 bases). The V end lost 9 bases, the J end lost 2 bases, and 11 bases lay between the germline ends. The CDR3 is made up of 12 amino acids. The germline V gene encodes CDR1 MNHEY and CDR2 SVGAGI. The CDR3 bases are TGTGCCAGTTGGGAGTGGACCTACGAGCAGTACTTC. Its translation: CASWEWTYEQYF.

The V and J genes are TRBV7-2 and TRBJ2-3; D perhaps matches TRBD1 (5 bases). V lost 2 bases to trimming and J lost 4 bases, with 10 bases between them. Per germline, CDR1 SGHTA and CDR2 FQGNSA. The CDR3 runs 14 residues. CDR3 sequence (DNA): TGTGCCAGCAGCTTACCGGGCAGGGCAGATACGCAGTATTTT. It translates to CASSLPGRADTQYF.

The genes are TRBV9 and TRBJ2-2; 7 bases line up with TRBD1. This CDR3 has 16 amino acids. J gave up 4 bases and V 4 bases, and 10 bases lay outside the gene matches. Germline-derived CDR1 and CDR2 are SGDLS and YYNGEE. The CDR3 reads CASSPSQGRSTGELFF. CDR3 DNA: TGTGCCAGCAGCCCTTCACAGGGGAGATCCACCGGGGAGCTGTTTTTT.

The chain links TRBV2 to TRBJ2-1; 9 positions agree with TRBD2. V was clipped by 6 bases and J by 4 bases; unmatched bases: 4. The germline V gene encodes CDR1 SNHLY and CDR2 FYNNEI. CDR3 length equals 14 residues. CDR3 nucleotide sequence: TGTGCCAGCAGAGCGGGAGGACCTTACAATGAGCAGTTCTTC. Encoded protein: CASRAGGPYNEQFF.

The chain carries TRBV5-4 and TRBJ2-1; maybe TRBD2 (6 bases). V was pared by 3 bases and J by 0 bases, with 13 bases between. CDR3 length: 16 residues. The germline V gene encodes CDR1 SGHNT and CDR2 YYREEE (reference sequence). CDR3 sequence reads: CASSWDSSSSYNEQFF. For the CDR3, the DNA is TGTGCCAGCAGCTGGGACTCCTCGAGCTCCTACAATGAGCAGTTCTTC.

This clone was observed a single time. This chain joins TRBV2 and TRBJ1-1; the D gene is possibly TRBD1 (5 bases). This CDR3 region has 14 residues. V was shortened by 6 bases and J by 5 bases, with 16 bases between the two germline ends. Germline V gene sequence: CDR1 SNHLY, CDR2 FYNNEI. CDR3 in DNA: TGTGCCAGCAGAGCCCACGGGGGGGGGACTGAAGCTTTCTTT. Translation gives CASRAHGGGTEAFF.

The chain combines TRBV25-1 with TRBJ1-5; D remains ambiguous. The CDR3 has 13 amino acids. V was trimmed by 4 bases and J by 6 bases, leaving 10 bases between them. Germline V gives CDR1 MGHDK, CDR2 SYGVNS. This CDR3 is CASSGGLGQPQHF. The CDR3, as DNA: TGTGCCAGCAGTGGAGGGTTAGGTCAGCCCCAGCATTTT.

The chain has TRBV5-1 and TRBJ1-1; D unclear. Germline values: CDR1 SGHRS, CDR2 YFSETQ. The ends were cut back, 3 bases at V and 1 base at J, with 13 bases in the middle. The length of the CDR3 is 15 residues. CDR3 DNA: TGCGCCAGCAGCTGGACCGGGATGGCGAACACTGAAGCTTTCTTT. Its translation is CASSWTGMANTEAFF.

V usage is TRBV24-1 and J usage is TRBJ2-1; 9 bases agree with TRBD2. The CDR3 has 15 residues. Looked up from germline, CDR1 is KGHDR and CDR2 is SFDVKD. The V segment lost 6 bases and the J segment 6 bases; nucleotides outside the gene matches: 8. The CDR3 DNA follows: TGTGCCACCAGTTCTGCGGGAGGGCGTCTCAATGAGCAGTTCTTC. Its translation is CATSSAGGRLNEQFF.

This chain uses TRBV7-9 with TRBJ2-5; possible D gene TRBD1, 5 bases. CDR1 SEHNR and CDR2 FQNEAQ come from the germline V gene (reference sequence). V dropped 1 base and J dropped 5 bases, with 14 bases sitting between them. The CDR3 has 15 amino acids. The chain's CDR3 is CASSLEVGRDETQYF. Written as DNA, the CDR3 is TGTGCCAGCAGCTTAGAGGTTGGCAGGGATGAGACCCAGTACTTC.

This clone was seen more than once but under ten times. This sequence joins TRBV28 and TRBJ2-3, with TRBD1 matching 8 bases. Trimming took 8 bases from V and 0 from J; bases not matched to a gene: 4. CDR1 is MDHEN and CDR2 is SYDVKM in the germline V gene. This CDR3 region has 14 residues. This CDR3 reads CASVTGGSTDTQYF. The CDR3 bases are TGTGCCAGCGTAACAGGGGGTAGCACAGATACGCAGTATTTT. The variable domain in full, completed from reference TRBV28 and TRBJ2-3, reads DVKVTQSSRYLVKRTGEKVFLECVQDMDHENMFWYRQDPGLGLRLIYFSYDVKMKEKGDIPEGYSVSREKKERFSLILESASTNQTSMYLCASVTGGSTDTQYFGPGTRLTVL.

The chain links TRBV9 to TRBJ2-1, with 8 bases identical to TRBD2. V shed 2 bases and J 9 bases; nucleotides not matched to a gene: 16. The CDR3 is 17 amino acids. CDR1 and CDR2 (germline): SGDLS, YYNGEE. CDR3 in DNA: TGTGCCAGCAGCGTCCGCGCCCCCGGGACTAGTCATAGTGAGCAGTTCTTC. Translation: CASSVRAPGTSHSEQFF.

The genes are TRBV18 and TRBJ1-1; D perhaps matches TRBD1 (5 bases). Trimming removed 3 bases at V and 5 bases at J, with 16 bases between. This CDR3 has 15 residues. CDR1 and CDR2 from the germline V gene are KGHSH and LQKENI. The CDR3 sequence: CASSPDSPGGTEAFF. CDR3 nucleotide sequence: TGTGCCAGCTCACCCGACAGCCCGGGGGGGACTGAAGCTTTCTTT.

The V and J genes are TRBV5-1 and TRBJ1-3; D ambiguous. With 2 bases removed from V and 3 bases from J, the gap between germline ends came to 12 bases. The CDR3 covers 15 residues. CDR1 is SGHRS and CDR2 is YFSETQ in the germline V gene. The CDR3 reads CASSLGGQLGNTIYF. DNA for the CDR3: TGCGCCAGCAGCTTAGGTGGGCAGCTTGGAAACACCATATATTTT.

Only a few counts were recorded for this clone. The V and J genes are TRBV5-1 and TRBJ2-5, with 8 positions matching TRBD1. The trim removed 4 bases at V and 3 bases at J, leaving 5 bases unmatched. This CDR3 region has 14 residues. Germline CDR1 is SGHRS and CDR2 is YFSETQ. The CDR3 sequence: CASSPGQGEETQYF. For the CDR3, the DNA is TGCGCCAGCAGCCCTGGACAGGGAGAAGAGACCCAGTACTTC.

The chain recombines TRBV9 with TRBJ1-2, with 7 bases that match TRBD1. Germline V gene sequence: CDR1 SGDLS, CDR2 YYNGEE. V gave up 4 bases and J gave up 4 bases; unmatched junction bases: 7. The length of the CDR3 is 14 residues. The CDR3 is CASSLRQGGYGYTF. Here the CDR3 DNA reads TGTGCCAGCAGCTTACGACAGGGAGGCTATGGCTACACCTTC.